The following is a TCR beta chain sequence with its context. Its matching antigen is unknown. This sample is drawn from a study of early T cells in non-severe SARS-CoV-2 infection. Unique molecular identifier tags were affixed to discrete cDNA molecules. MiXCR, run by TCRdb on the 5' RACE reads, gives a single entry per CDR3 protein. The table shows around 76,000 distinct CDR3 sequences, with about 14% occurring only once. Study conclusions and caveats: Anti-spike CD8 responses were favored by VDJdb matching, which missed private and CD4 specificities.

The TCR originated in an adult who was a healthcare worker with PCR-confirmed SARS-CoV-2 infection or an uninfected control (not recorded which). Here the sequenced sample was whole blood, taken at baseline.

The CDR3 bases are TGCAGTGCCCCGTCAGCGGGAGGGCACAATGAGCAGTTCTTC. This encodes CSAPSAGGHNEQFF. The chain joins TRBV20-1 to TRBJ2-1, with 10 bases aligning to TRBD2. The CDR3 is made up of 14 amino acids. With V trimmed by 6 bases and J by 5 bases, 7 bases remained unmatched. Germline V gives CDR1 DFQATT, CDR2 SNEGSKA (reference sequence).